This TCR beta chain was documented in a study of PD-1 blockade in classical Hodgkin lymphoma. Findings of the study overall: Before treatment, TCR diversity in newly diagnosed patients was reportedly lower than in healthy donors. Whoever responded completely had baseline diversity much like that seen in newly diagnosed patients.

With regard to this clone: The antigen remains unidentified.

This table comes from immunoSEQ multiplex PCR, and its TCRdb copy is limited to in-frame clones, with some not included. Of roughly 17,000 clones listed, about 80% are singletons. Time point of the sample: cycle 4 day 1 (C4D1), after 6 weeks of nivolumab. Relapses following autologous stem cell transplantation were seen in all patients, with brentuximab vedotin exposure varying. The sequences come from peripheral blood mononuclear cells (PBMCs), collected before the fourth cycle of nivolumab. The sequence was collected from a human donor with classical Hodgkin lymphoma.

The CDR3 is CASRRTGTGGQYF. CDR3 nucleotides: TGTGCCAGCAGGCGGACCGGGACAGGGGGGCAGTACTTC. J is TRBJ2-7 and V is TRBV7-2; 11 bases are shared with TRBD1. CDR3 length equals 13 residues. Germline CDR1 and CDR2: SGHTA and FQGNSA. After removal of 6 bases from V and 9 bases from J, the junction contained 7 bases not matched to a gene.